This entry features one T cell receptor beta chain sequence. Only in-frame clones appear in the TCRdb table, and some are missing; sequencing was by immunoSEQ multiplex PCR. The sample shows approximately 160,000 clones, around 77% of them seen only once. CDR3 length equals 16 residues. CDR1 is SNHLY and CDR2 is FYNNEI in the germline V gene. V was clipped by 6 bases and J by 4 bases; unmatched bases: 6. This entry comes from a study of blood T cell repertoires in COVID-19. This receptor was obtained from a man between 65 and 85 years old with acute or convalescent COVID-19. The J gene is TRBJ2-1, the V gene TRBV2; 13 positions match TRBD2. What was sequenced was peripheral blood. The CDR3 region is CASREGTSGIYNEQFF. The CDR3 DNA reads TGTGCCAGCAGAGAGGGGACTAGCGGGATTTACAATGAGCAGTTCTTC.